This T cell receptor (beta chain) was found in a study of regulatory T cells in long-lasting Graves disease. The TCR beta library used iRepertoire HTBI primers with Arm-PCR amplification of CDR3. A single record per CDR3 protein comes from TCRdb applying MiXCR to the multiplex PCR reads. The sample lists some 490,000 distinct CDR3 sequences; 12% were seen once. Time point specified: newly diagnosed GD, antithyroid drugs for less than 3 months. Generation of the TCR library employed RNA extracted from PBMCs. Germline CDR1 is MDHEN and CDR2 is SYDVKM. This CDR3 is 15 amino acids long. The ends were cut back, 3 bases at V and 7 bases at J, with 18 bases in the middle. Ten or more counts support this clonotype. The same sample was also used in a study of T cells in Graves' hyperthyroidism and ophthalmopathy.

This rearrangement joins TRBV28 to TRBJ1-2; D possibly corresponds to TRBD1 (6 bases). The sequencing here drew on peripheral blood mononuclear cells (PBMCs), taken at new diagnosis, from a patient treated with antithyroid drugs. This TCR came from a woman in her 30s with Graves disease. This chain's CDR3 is CASSFSRSGALGYTF. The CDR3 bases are TGTGCCAGCAGTTTCAGTCGCTCAGGGGCGCTTGGCTACACCTTC.